Following are 11 T cell receptor beta chains from one sample sequenced in a study of blood T cell repertoires in COVID-19. Measured with immunoSEQ multiplex PCR; TCRdb has only the in-frame clones, and not every one. The sample lists 150,000 to 200,000 clones; roughly 83% were seen once. Material: PBMCs or T cells enriched from blood (not recorded which). The receptors stem from a man between 70 and 80 years old who had been exposed to COVID-19.

The gene calls are TRBV7-2 and TRBJ2-7; 12 bases match TRBD1. CDR1 SGHTA and CDR2 FQGNSA come from the germline V gene. The CDR3 is made up of 15 amino acids. V gave up 1 base and J gave up 5 bases; unmatched junction bases: 3. The CDR3 protein is CASSLGGTGGNEQYF. CDR3 bases: TGTGCCAGCAGCTTAGGGGGGACAGGGGGCAACGAGCAGTACTTC.

This chain uses TRBV11-2 with TRBJ1-6; a possible D gene is TRBD1 (5 bases). The CDR3 spans 12 residues. From germline, CDR1 is SGHAT and CDR2 FQNNGV. Trimming removed 3 bases at V and 12 bases at J, with 9 bases between. The DNA of the CDR3 is TGTGCCAGCAGCTTTTTTCAGGGACCCCTCCACTTT. It codes for CASSFFQGPLHF.

In this sample, this clone turned up once. The V and J genes are TRBV11-2 and TRBJ2-1; possible D gene TRBD1, 6 bases. The CDR3 has 15 amino acids. V was clipped by 4 bases and J by 7 bases, with 17 bases between them. Per germline, CDR1 SGHAT and CDR2 FQNNGV. In DNA form, the CDR3 reads TGTGCCAGCAGCTGGGTAACAGGGTTGATGAATGAGCAGTTCTTC. Translating it yields CASSWVTGLMNEQFF.

CDR3 sequence (DNA): TGCAGCGCGGGACTAGCGGGAGGGCCCCAAGAGACCCAGTACTTC. As protein: CSAGLAGGPQETQYF. The chain links TRBV29-1 to TRBJ2-5; 16 nucleotides agree with TRBD2. Trimming cost V 7 bases and J 1 base; bases outside gene matches: 3. The CDR3 extends over 15 amino acids. Germline CDR1 reads SQVTM; CDR2 reads ANQGSEA.

The chain combines TRBV12-3 or TRBV12-4 with TRBJ1-1, with D possibly TRBD1 on 6 matching bases. The germline V and J ends were trimmed by 8 bases and 5 bases, with 15 bases remaining between them. The CDR3 contains 13 residues. The CDR3 reads CASPGGAWTEAFF. The CDR3 DNA reads as TGTGCCAGCCCTGGGGGGGCGTGGACTGAAGCTTTCTTT.

The chain's CDR3 is CASSSQSTNEKLFF. The CDR3 DNA reads TGCGCCAGCAGCTCCCAGTCAACTAATGAAAAACTGTTTTTT. The V call is TRBV5-1, the J call TRBJ1-4; D is uncertain. Germline values: CDR1 SGHRS, CDR2 YFSETQ. V shed 3 bases and J shed 0 bases, with 6 bases lying between them. The CDR3 consists of 14 residues.

V is TRBV2 and J is TRBJ1-1, with D possibly matching TRBD1 (6 bases). The CDR3 runs to 14 residues. Germline V gene lookup returns CDR1 SNHLY and CDR2 FYNNEI. Trimming left V 2 bases short and J 4 bases short, with 11 bases between. The CDR3 DNA sequence: TGTGCCAGCAGTGAATGGACAGAGGGCACTGAAGCTTTCTTT. The encoded protein is CASSEWTEGTEAFF.

The CDR3 here is CASSSTGVGDTQYF. In DNA, the CDR3 is TGTGCCAGCAGTTCGACAGGGGTGGGCGATACGCAGTATTTT. The genes are TRBV28 and TRBJ2-3, with 8 nucleotides matching TRBD1. After removal of 4 bases from V and 6 bases from J, the junction contained 6 bases not matched to a gene. Germline CDR1 and CDR2: MDHEN and SYDVKM. The CDR3 spans 14 residues.

The V call is TRBV27, the J call TRBJ1-2; the match to TRBD1 covers 7 bases. CDR1 MNHEY and CDR2 SMNVEV come from the germline V gene (reference sequence). The CDR3 is made up of 16 amino acids. V was pared by 5 bases and J by 4 bases, with 13 bases of the junction left unmatched. CDR3 DNA sequence: TGTGCCAGCAGTCCAAAACCCAGCCACAGGGGCTATGGCTACACCTTC. Residues: CASSPKPSHRGYGYTF.

The chain employs TRBV4-1 and TRBJ2-5; 14 bases map to TRBD2. This CDR3 spans 16 amino acids. Germline V CDR1 and CDR2: MGHRA, YSYEKL. The V segment lost 3 bases and the J segment 6 bases; nucleotides outside the gene matches: 6. The CDR3 nucleotides are TGCGCCAGCAGCCACCCTGGGACTAGCGGGAGAAAGACCCAGTACTTC. It specifies CASSHPGTSGRKTQYF.

The V and J genes are TRBV5-1 and TRBJ1-1, with D possibly TRBD1 on 6 matching bases. Germline loops: CDR1 SGHRS, CDR2 YFSETQ. This CDR3 region has 15 residues. V shed 4 bases and J shed 1 base, with 14 bases lying between them. The CDR3 bases are TGCGCCAGCAGCACCAAAGGGGGGGCGAACACTGAAGCTTTCTTT. Its protein product is CASSTKGGANTEAFF.